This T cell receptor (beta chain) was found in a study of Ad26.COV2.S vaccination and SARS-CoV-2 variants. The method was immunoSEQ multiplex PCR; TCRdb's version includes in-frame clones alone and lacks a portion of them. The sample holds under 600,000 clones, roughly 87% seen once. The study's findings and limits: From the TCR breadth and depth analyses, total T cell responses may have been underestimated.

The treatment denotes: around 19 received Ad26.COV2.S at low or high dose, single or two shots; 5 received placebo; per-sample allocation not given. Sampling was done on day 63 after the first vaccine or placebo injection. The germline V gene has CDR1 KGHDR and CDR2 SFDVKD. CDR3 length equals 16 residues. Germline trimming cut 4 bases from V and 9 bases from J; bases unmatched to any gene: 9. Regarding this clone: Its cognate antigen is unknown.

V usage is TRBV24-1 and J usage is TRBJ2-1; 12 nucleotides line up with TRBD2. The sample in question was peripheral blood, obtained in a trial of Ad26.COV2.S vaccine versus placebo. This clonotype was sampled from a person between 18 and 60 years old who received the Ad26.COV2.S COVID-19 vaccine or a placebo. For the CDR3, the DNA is TGTGCCACCAGTGAAACTGGACTAGCGGGACTCCCTGAGCAGTTCTTC. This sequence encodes CATSETGLAGLPEQFF.